Each of the 8 T cell receptor beta chains below was sequenced from the same sample in a study of blood T cell repertoires in COVID-19. Measured with immunoSEQ multiplex PCR; TCRdb has only the in-frame clones, and not every one. The profile shows a few hundred thousand clones, about nine tenths of them singletons. The sequenced sample consisted of peripheral blood. The receptor source for this set is a woman in her 50s with COVID-19, enrolled during active disease.

V is TRBV6-1 and J is TRBJ1-5, with D tentatively TRBD1 (6 bases). The CDR3 has 16 amino acids. CDR1 is MNHNS, CDR2 SASEGT, per germline. Between the trimmed V and J ends, which lost 0 bases and 9 bases, there was a span of 18 bases. Written as DNA, the CDR3 is TGTGCCAGCAGTGAAGCGCCGGGGCAGGGGACAAGGCCCCAGCATTTT. Translated, it gives CASSEAPGQGTRPQHF.

This clone was seen once. V usage is TRBV12-3 or TRBV12-4 and J usage is TRBJ2-6; D gene ambiguous. V was shortened by 11 bases and J by 0 bases, with 5 bases between the two germline ends. This CDR3 has 12 amino acids. CDR3 in amino acids: CAGGSGANVLTF. CDR3 coding DNA: TGTGCCGGCGGCTCTGGGGCCAACGTCCTGACTTTC.

The chain couples TRBV6-7 to TRBJ1-3, with no clear D. TRBV6-7 is an open reading frame whose function is uncertain. Trimming took off 3 bases at V and 3 bases at J, with 3 bases between the two ends. The CDR3 runs 12 residues. CDR3 coding DNA: TGTGCCAGCAGTTATAGTGGAAACACCATATATTTT. Its protein is CASSYSGNTIYF.

The chain combines TRBV3-1 (or the pseudogene TRBV3-2) with TRBJ1-1, with TRBD1 identical over 7 bases. This CDR3 has 17 residues. The germline V gene encodes CDR1 LGHDT and CDR2 YNNKEL (reference sequence). Trimming cost V 0 bases and J 0 bases; bases outside gene matches: 7. The CDR3 DNA reads as TGTGCCAGCAGCCAAGATAGGGCAGGGGGAATGAACACTGAAGCTTTCTTT. Translated: CASSQDRAGGMNTEAFF.

The rearrangement joins TRBV4-3 to TRBJ2-2; 7 positions match TRBD1. Germline V gene sequence: CDR1 LGHNA, CDR2 YSLEER. The CDR3 loop spans 17 amino acids. The ends lost 1 base at V and 5 bases at J; junction bases unmatched: 10. The CDR3 loop is CASSQGYRGRRTGELFF. The CDR3 nucleotides read TGCGCCAGCAGCCAAGGATATAGGGGGCGCAGGACCGGGGAGCTGTTTTTT.

V is TRBV7-2 and J is TRBJ2-3; maybe TRBD2 (5 bases). Trimming removed 1 base from V and 6 bases from J, with 8 bases in between. CDR1 and CDR2 from the germline V gene are SGHTA and FQGNSA. This CDR3 contains 13 residues. The CDR3 here is CASSLGRRDTQYF. The DNA for the CDR3 is TGTGCCAGCAGCTTAGGTCGGAGGGATACGCAGTATTTT.

Here the CDR3 DNA reads TGTGCCAGCAGCCGGGACAGGGGAACAGATACGCAGTATTTT. It translates to CASSRDRGTDTQYF. The V gene is TRBV6-5, the J gene TRBJ2-3; 10 nucleotides agree with TRBD1. After removal of 6 bases from V and 3 bases from J, the junction contained 3 bases not matched to a gene. This CDR3 comprises 14 residues. The V gene's germline CDR1 is MNHEY and CDR2 SVGAGI.

This rearrangement joins TRBV9 to TRBJ2-3; 7 bases are shared with TRBD2. CDR1 and CDR2 from the germline V gene are SGDLS and YYNGEE. This CDR3 is 16 amino acids long. The V and J ends lost 4 bases and 0 bases, in that order; junction bases with no gene match: 8. The CDR3 sequence is CASSSKTSHSTDTQYF. As DNA, the CDR3 is TGTGCCAGCAGCTCAAAGACTAGCCACAGCACAGATACGCAGTATTTT.